The rows below give T cell receptor beta chains drawn from one sample of a study of cytomegalovirus exposure and HLA in healthy donors. Produced via immunoSEQ multiplex PCR; TCRdb's table is partial and in-frame only. This sample has roughly 150,000 clones; roughly 65% occur once, and the top ten carry approximately 4.6%. The specimen was PBMCs. All receptors derive from a man between 18 and 29 years old in good health and CMV-seropositive. The CDR3 runs from the conserved cysteine through the conserved F or W.

j_call v_call cdr3_aa
TRBJ1-4 TRBV6-5 CASSPDGNSEKLFF
TRBJ2-1 TRBV27 CASSLSLAGDNEQFF
TRBJ1-5 TRBV10-2 CASSKQLSNQPQHF
TRBJ1-1 TRBV15 CATSREGNTEAFF
TRBJ2-5 TRBV10-3 CAISGPGGQETQYF
TRBJ1-1 TRBV13 CASSSRGLVHTEAFF
TRBJ1-2 TRBV19 CASIDEGSNYGYTF
TRBJ1-2 TRBV11-1 CASSPITGAGYGYTF
TRBJ2-1 TRBV5-1 CASSLGQLSGSYNEQFF
TRBJ1-2 TRBV30 CATKIRTGVDYGYTF
TRBJ1-1 TRBV6-1 CASREGAEAFF
TRBJ2-1 TRBV7-6 CASSYRLAPSYNEQFF
TRBJ2-1 TRBV29-1 CSVDGGQGDSGGSYNEQFF
TRBJ1-1 TRBV19 CASIPTRMDTEAFF
TRBJ2-1 TRBV10-3 CAISDPAGSYNEQFF
TRBJ2-5 TRBV6-5 CASSAPRGETQYF
TRBJ1-2 TRBV7-9 CASSPLAVAGQGFYGYTF
TRBJ2-5 TRBV10-3 CAISEGSGGYQETQYF
TRBJ1-4 TRBV7-9 CASSLRTGVNEKLFF
TRBJ2-1 TRBV13 CASSHPISNNEQFF
TRBJ2-3 TRBV2 CASRRTSESDTQYF
TRBJ1-2 TRBV6-5 CASSYTGRYGYTF
TRBJ1-2 TRBV11-2 CASSLGRDTDGYTF
TRBJ1-6 TRBV28 CASSSPNLGNSPLHF
TRBJ1-1 TRBV15 CATSRRGTEAFF
TRBJ1-2 TRBV5-1 CASSNGTGIGNDRGYTF
TRBJ1-2 TRBV7-8 CASSSGTGTMVYGYTF
TRBJ1-2 TRBV28 CASSTYYGQGAYGYTF
TRBJ2-3 TRBV7-9 CASSSAAVAEAGDTQYF
TRBJ2-1 TRBV6-5 CASSPDRGFYNEQFF
TRBJ2-3 TRBV2 CASSPGQITDTQYF
TRBJ1-5 TRBV19 CASSILGDGNQPQHF
TRBJ2-1 TRBV28 CASSQQAFTFYNEQFF
TRBJ1-1 TRBV29-1 CSVLRGDPPSEAFF
TRBJ1-3 TRBV29-1 CSVQVSSGNTIYF
TRBJ1-5 TRBV7-8 CASSPSEGSGQPQHF
TRBJ1-4 TRBV28 CASRPIIRQAFNEKLFF
TRBJ2-1 TRBV6-1 CATRTGVISYNEQFF
TRBJ1-1 TRBV11-3 CASSLEDRVRETEAFF
TRBJ2-5 TRBV30 CAWAAGPGETQYF
TRBJ1-2 TRBV28 CASRPPGGIPGYGYTF
TRBJ2-1 TRBV7-9 CASSPGTSGRYNEQFF
TRBJ2-3 TRBV28 CASSSGQASTDTQYF
TRBJ2-1 TRBV2 CASTLGLAGEQFF
TRBJ2-3 TRBV9 CASSPLAGGPPDTQYF
TRBJ1-2 TRBV6-1 CASSDTNRGAYGYTF
TRBJ1-4 TRBV29-1 CSAQSANGKLFF